Listed here are 4 T cell receptor beta chains from one sample, sequenced in a study of control samples from healthy donors and cancer patients. Libraries were prepared by immunoSEQ multiplex PCR; TCRdb keeps only in-frame clonotypes and omits some of them. The sample includes about 170,000 clones, 91% seen only once; the top ten take 2% to 2.5%. The material sequenced was blood. The source of these receptors is a woman aged 40 to 55 in good health.

This chain links TRBV19 with TRBJ2-5; a weak D match, TRBD1 (6 bases). The CDR3 contains 14 residues. Germline values: CDR1 LNHDA, CDR2 SQIVND (reference sequence). Deletions cut 3 bases from V and 2 bases from J, with 10 bases between. CDR3 region: CASSMDSQQETQYF. The DNA of the CDR3 is TGTGCCAGTAGTATGGACAGCCAACAAGAGACCCAGTACTTC.

This clone appeared a few times. This chain uses TRBV4-1 with TRBJ2-7, with D possibly called TRBD1 or TRBD2 (5 bases each). Germline-derived CDR1 and CDR2 are MGHRA and YSYEKL. The CDR3 length is 16 residues. V was trimmed by 3 bases and J by 2 bases, leaving 17 bases between them. The DNA of the CDR3 is TGCGCCAGCAGCCACATCCCCGGGGCAGGAACCTACGAGCAGTACTTC. Amino acid sequence: CASSHIPGAGTYEQYF.

The genes are TRBV27 and TRBJ2-7; D not certain. The germline V gene encodes CDR1 MNHEY and CDR2 SMNVEV (reference sequence). The CDR3 totals 14 residues. Trimming shortened V by 3 bases and J by 12 bases, and 21 bases separated the two germline ends. DNA of the CDR3: TGTGCCAGCAGTTTTTCCTCCCCTCCTACGGTATTGTACTTC. This encodes CASSFSSPPTVLYF.

V and J are TRBV12-5 and TRBJ1-4; D is ambiguous. V dropped 2 bases and J dropped 7 bases, with 5 bases sitting between them. Germline CDR1 LGHNT, CDR2 FRNRAP. This CDR3 is built from 12 residues. The CDR3 loop is CASGLLGEKLFF. CDR3 nucleotide sequence: TGTGCTAGTGGTTTGTTGGGTGAAAAACTGTTTTTT.